Presented here are 20 T cell receptor beta chains from one specimen sequenced in a study of blood T cell repertoires in COVID-19. The protocol was immunoSEQ multiplex PCR, while the TCRdb copy is restricted to in-frame clones and leaves out a portion. The table records some 140,000 clones, roughly 83% of them present only once. Sequencing used peripheral blood. All receptors come from a woman aged 60-70 years with acute or convalescent COVID-19.

The CDR3 DNA reads TGTGCCAGCAACTCGCGGGGATTCAGCGGGGAGCTGTTTTTT. It specifies CASNSRGFSGELFF. The chain links TRBV2 to TRBJ2-2; D may be TRBD2 (6 bases). The CDR3 sequence is 14 residues long. CDR1 is SNHLY, CDR2 FYNNEI, per germline. Trimming stripped 7 bases from V and 7 bases from J, with 16 bases between.

The V call is TRBV6-1, the J call TRBJ2-6; D perhaps matches TRBD1 (5 bases). Germline lookup yields CDR1 MNHNS and CDR2 SASEGT. V lost 2 bases and J 0 bases, leaving 17 bases between the germline ends. The CDR3 contains 19 residues. The CDR3, as DNA: TGTGCCAGCAGTGAAAAAAGGGGCCATCACGGCTCTGGGGCCAACGTCCTGACTTTC. Translating gives CASSEKRGHHGSGANVLTF.

The V and J genes are TRBV3-1 (or the pseudogene TRBV3-2) and TRBJ1-1, with D perhaps TRBD1 (6 bases). Germline V gene data show CDR1 as LGHDT and CDR2 as YNNKEL (reference sequence). The germline V and J ends were trimmed by 4 bases and 2 bases, with 8 bases remaining between them. This CDR3 comprises 13 residues. Here the CDR3 DNA reads TGTGCCAGCAGCCTGGGACAAAACACTGAAGCTTTCTTT. Protein product: CASSLGQNTEAFF.

The V and J genes are TRBV27 and TRBJ2-1, with 7 bases aligning to TRBD2. The ends lost 3 bases at V and 3 bases at J; junction bases unmatched: 5. The CDR3 consists of 15 residues. Germline CDR1 MNHEY, CDR2 SMNVEV (reference sequence). The CDR3 region is CASSFRAGNYNEQFF. CDR3 coding DNA: TGTGCCAGCAGTTTCCGAGCGGGGAACTACAATGAGCAGTTCTTC.

Only one count was recorded for this clone. The V and J genes are TRBV6-1 and TRBJ1-6, with D maybe TRBD1 (6 bases). Trimming stripped 3 bases from V and 10 bases from J, with 13 bases between. CDR3 size: 14 residues. Germline assignment: CDR1 MNHNS and CDR2 SASEGT. The CDR3 DNA sequence: TGTGCCAGCAGTGATCTTACAGGGTCCTCACCCCTCCACTTT. Its protein is CASSDLTGSSPLHF.

The V call is TRBV19, the J call TRBJ1-4; D is ambiguous. The length of the CDR3 is 11 residues. Trimming removed 6 bases at V and 8 bases at J, with 7 bases between. Germline V gives CDR1 LNHDA, CDR2 SQIVND (reference sequence). This chain's CDR3 is CASRMREKLFF. The CDR3 nucleotides are TGTGCCAGTAGAATGCGAGAAAAACTGTTTTTT.

V and J are TRBV11-3 and TRBJ2-5; maybe TRBD1 (5 bases). V lost 2 bases and J 5 bases, leaving 9 bases between the germline ends. The germline V gene encodes CDR1 SGHNT and CDR2 YENEEA. The CDR3 runs 13 residues. Written as DNA, the CDR3 is TGTGCCAGCAGCTTAAGGGGTGGGGAGACCCAGTACTTC. Amino acids: CASSLRGGETQYF.

V and J are TRBV7-2 and TRBJ2-1, with TRBD2 identical over 11 bases. This CDR3 contains 16 residues. CDR1 and CDR2 (germline): SGHTA, FQGNSA. J gave up 4 bases and V 5 bases, and 7 bases lay outside the gene matches. The CDR3, as DNA: TGTGCCAGCAGCACCTCCGGGACTAGCGGATACAATGAGCAGTTCTTC. Residues: CASSTSGTSGYNEQFF.

CDR3 in amino acids: CASSSGHVGNTIYF. CDR3 DNA sequence: TGCGCCAGCAGCTCCGGACACGTTGGAAACACCATATATTTT. The V call is TRBV5-1, the J call TRBJ1-3, with D maybe TRBD1 (5 bases). Between the trimmed V and J ends, which lost 3 bases and 3 bases, there was a span of 10 bases. The CDR3 covers 14 residues. Germline V CDR1 and CDR2: SGHRS, YFSETQ.

The CDR3 coding sequence is TGTGCCTGGAGCCTGCGGGGCTCCTATAATTCACCCCTCCACTTT. Translating it yields CAWSLRGSYNSPLHF. The rearrangement uses TRBV30 and TRBJ1-6; D call uncertain. The CDR3 loop spans 15 amino acids. The germline V gene encodes CDR1 GTSNPN and CDR2 SVGIG (reference sequence). Trimming took 3 bases from V and 0 from J, leaving 9 bases between them.

V and J are TRBV29-1 and TRBJ1-5; tentative D call: TRBD1 (5 bases). There are 13 residues in the CDR3. Trimming left V 6 bases short and J 3 bases short, with 12 bases between. Per the germline V gene, CDR1 is SQVTM and CDR2 is ANQGSEA. CDR3 DNA sequence: TGCAGCGTAATGGTGGGGCCCAATCAGCCCCAGCATTTT. It is translated as CSVMVGPNQPQHF.

The rearrangement uses TRBV19 and TRBJ1-6, with TRBD1 as a possible D gene (5 bases). This CDR3 has 14 residues. Germline CDR1 LNHDA, CDR2 SQIVND (reference sequence). V lost 6 bases and J lost 6, with 12 bases in between. The CDR3 bases are TGTGCCAGTAGAATCGGGACTTTTAATTCACCCCTCCACTTT. This translates into CASRIGTFNSPLHF.

The rearrangement links TRBV18 to TRBJ2-1, with D tentatively TRBD1 (5 bases). The CDR3 totals 15 residues. V was trimmed by 4 bases and J by 1 base, leaving 11 bases between them. The germline V gene has CDR1 KGHSH and CDR2 LQKENI. This chain's CDR3 is CASSLQGPSYNEQFF. CDR3 coding DNA: TGTGCCAGCTCACTTCAGGGTCCTTCCTACAATGAGCAGTTCTTC.

For this clone: Other DNA sequences of this sample code for an identical CDR3. V and J are TRBV29-1 and TRBJ1-2; 10 bases are shared with TRBD1. After removal of 6 bases from V and 2 bases from J, the junction contained 3 bases not matched to a gene. Germline-derived CDR1 and CDR2 are SQVTM and ANQGSEA. CDR3 size: 13 residues. CDR3 residues: CSVRTGGNYGYTF. CDR3 DNA: TGCAGCGTCCGGACAGGGGGGAACTATGGCTACACCTTC.

The CDR3 protein is CASSGGGSNQPQHF. The CDR3 DNA sequence: TGTGCCAGCAGCGGGGGGGGCAGCAATCAGCCCCAGCATTTT. The chain links TRBV7-2 to TRBJ1-5; D might be TRBD1 (6 bases). The CDR3 sequence is 14 residues long. Germline V gene lookup returns CDR1 SGHTA and CDR2 FQGNSA. V shed 5 bases and J shed 1 base, with 9 bases lying between them.

V gene TRBV11-2 combines with J gene TRBJ2-5; 9 nucleotides line up with TRBD2. Germline V gives CDR1 SGHAT, CDR2 FQNNGV. The CDR3 contains 18 residues. V shed 3 bases, J shed 2 bases, and the junction held 13 bases outside the gene matches. This chain's CDR3 is CASSFPSDRLAGQETQYF. CDR3 DNA sequence: TGTGCCAGCAGCTTCCCCTCTGACAGGCTAGCGGGGCAAGAGACCCAGTACTTC.

The chain recombines TRBV20-1 with TRBJ2-3; D is perhaps TRBD1 (5 bases). The germline V gene encodes CDR1 DFQATT and CDR2 SNEGSKA (reference sequence). The CDR3 extends over 14 amino acids. Trimming shortened V by 3 bases and J by 2 bases, and 12 bases separated the two germline ends. CDR3 in amino acids: CSASLGHHTDTQYF. CDR3 nucleotide sequence: TGCAGTGCTAGTTTGGGGCACCACACAGATACGCAGTATTTT.

The chain combines TRBV7-9 with TRBJ1-1; 9 nucleotides agree with TRBD1. The V segment lost 4 bases and the J segment 4 bases; nucleotides outside the gene matches: 10. The CDR3 extends over 16 amino acids. Germline V lookup: CDR1 SEHNR, CDR2 FQNEAQ (reference sequence). CDR3 sequence: CASSSSPGTGTTEAFF. The CDR3 coding sequence is TGTGCCAGCAGCTCCTCTCCCGGGACAGGGACCACTGAAGCTTTCTTT. The full variable domain, rest sourced from reference TRBV7-9 and TRBJ1-1, is DTGVSQNPRHKITKRGQNVTFRCDPISEHNRLYWYRQTLGQGPEFLTYFQNEAQLEKSRLLSDRFSAERPKGSFSTLEIQRTEQGDSAMYLCASSSSPGTGTTEAFFGQGTRLTVV.

This clone was seen once. The rearrangement uses TRBV5-4 and TRBJ1-6; D gene ambiguous. The V gene's germline CDR1 is SGHNT and CDR2 YYREEE (reference sequence). CDR3 length: 16 residues. The V end lost 4 bases, the J end lost 7 bases, and 18 bases lay between the germline ends. CDR3 protein: CASSDKIGFTNSPLHF. In DNA form, the CDR3 reads TGTGCCAGCAGCGATAAAATCGGGTTTACGAATTCACCCCTCCACTTT.

This chain links TRBV7-3 with TRBJ2-3; 7 bases agree with TRBD2. The CDR3 sequence is 18 residues long. Germline loops: CDR1 SGHTA, CDR2 FQGTGA. With 1 base clipped from V and 1 base from J, the junction kept 11 bases outside the gene matches. The CDR3, as DNA: TGTGCCAGCAGCTTAATTGCGGGTTCTGCGGGGGGCACAGATACGCAGTATTTT. Its protein is CASSLIAGSAGGTDTQYF.